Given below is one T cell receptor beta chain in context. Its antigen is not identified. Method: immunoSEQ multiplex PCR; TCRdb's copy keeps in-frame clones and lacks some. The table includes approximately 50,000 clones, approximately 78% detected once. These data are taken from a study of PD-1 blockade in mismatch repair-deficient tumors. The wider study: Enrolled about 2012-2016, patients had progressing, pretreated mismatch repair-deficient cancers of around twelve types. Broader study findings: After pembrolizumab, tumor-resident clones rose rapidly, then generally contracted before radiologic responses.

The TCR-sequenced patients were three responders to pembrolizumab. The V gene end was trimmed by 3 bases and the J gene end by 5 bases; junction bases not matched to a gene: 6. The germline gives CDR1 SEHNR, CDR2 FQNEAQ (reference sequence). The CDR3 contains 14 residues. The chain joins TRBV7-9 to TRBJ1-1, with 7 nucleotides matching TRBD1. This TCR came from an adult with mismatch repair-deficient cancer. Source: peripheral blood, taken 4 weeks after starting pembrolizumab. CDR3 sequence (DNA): TGTGCCAGCAGCTTGAGACAGGGCGGGACTGAAGCTTTCTTT. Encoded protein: CASSLRQGGTEAFF.